Listed below are T cell receptor beta chains from one sample, sequenced in a study of T cell responses to AZD1222 COVID-19 vaccine. Only in-frame clones appear in the TCRdb table, and some are missing; sequencing was by immunoSEQ multiplex PCR. The sample carries 140,000 to 150,000 clones, roughly nine tenths recorded once. The source was peripheral blood, collected 28 days after the second AZD1222 dose. These receptors all come from an adult who received the AZD1222 COVID-19 vaccine. CDR3s include the opening cysteine and the closing phenylalanine or tryptophan. Fields, in order: V gene, J gene, clone size, D gene, CDR3 protein, CDR3 DNA. The D gene is left open where the match is weak. Expanded clones are given a class, and other clones once, few, many or no size at all.

v_gene: TRBV29-1; j_gene: TRBJ1-2; abundance: once; d_gene: .; CDR3aa: CSVVLSTANYGYTF; CDR3nt: TGCAGCGTTGTTCTTAGCACAGCTAACTATGGCTACACCTTC
v_gene: TRBV7-2; j_gene: TRBJ2-3; abundance: .; d_gene: .; CDR3aa: CASSRGAGVGADTQYF; CDR3nt: TGTGCCAGCAGCAGGGGGGCGGGGGTTGGGGCAGATACGCAGTATTTT
v_gene: TRBV7-2; j_gene: TRBJ1-5; abundance: .; d_gene: .; CDR3aa: CASSFSGTVNQPQHF; CDR3nt: TGTGCCAGCAGCTTTTCCGGGACGGTCAATCAGCCCCAGCATTTT
v_gene: TRBV7-7; j_gene: TRBJ2-5; abundance: .; d_gene: TRBD2; CDR3aa: CASSTKPTSGGQETQYF; CDR3nt: TGTGCCAGCAGCACTAAACCAACTAGCGGGGGTCAAGAGACCCAGTACTTC
v_gene: TRBV25-1; j_gene: TRBJ2-3; abundance: .; d_gene: TRBD1; CDR3aa: CASSARTGKRTDTQYF; CDR3nt: TGTGCCAGCAGTGCCCGGACAGGGAAAAGAACAGATACGCAGTATTTT
v_gene: TRBV5-1; j_gene: TRBJ2-3; abundance: once; d_gene: TRBD2; CDR3aa: CASREGTSAYTQYF; CDR3nt: TGCGCCAGTCGGGAGGGGACTAGTGCTTATACGCAGTATTTT
v_gene: TRBV4-1; j_gene: TRBJ2-4; abundance: .; d_gene: TRBD1; CDR3aa: CASSLRDRVTKNIQYF; CDR3nt: TGCGCCAGCAGCCTGCGGGACAGGGTAACCAAAAACATTCAGTACTTC
v_gene: TRBV12-3/TRBV12-4; j_gene: TRBJ1-3; abundance: .; d_gene: .; CDR3aa: CASSLNGNTIYF; CDR3nt: TGTGCCAGCAGTTTAAACGGAAACACCATATATTTT
v_gene: TRBV5-6; j_gene: TRBJ1-2; abundance: .; d_gene: .; CDR3aa: CASSFPRTAFYGYTF; CDR3nt: TGTGCCAGCAGCTTTCCTAGGACAGCCTTCTATGGCTACACCTTC
v_gene: TRBV5-1; j_gene: TRBJ1-2; abundance: .; d_gene: .; CDR3aa: CASSLPGRRYGYTF; CDR3nt: TGCGCCAGCAGCTTGCCAGGAAGGAGGTATGGCTACACCTTC
v_gene: TRBV25-1; j_gene: TRBJ2-3; abundance: .; d_gene: .; CDR3aa: CASRPQGSTDTQYF; CDR3nt: TGTGCCAGCAGACCCCAGGGGAGCACAGATACGCAGTATTTT
v_gene: TRBV24-1; j_gene: TRBJ1-4; abundance: .; d_gene: .; CDR3aa: CATSDSGAGGSEKLFF; CDR3nt: TGTGCCACCAGTGACTCTGGAGCGGGGGGGAGTGAAAAACTGTTTTTT
v_gene: TRBV4-1; j_gene: TRBJ2-4; abundance: many; d_gene: .; CDR3aa: CASSQAIGVKNIQYF; CDR3nt: TGCGCCAGCAGCCAAGCGATAGGAGTCAAAAACATTCAGTACTTC
v_gene: TRBV6-1; j_gene: TRBJ1-5; abundance: .; d_gene: .; CDR3aa: CASSEARFRGNQPQHF; CDR3nt: TGTGCCAGCAGTGAAGCCCGTTTTAGGGGCAATCAGCCCCAGCATTTT
v_gene: TRBV7-8; j_gene: TRBJ2-1; abundance: .; d_gene: TRBD2; CDR3aa: CASGERGLGNEQFF; CDR3nt: TGTGCCAGCGGGGAGCGGGGGTTGGGGAATGAGCAGTTCTTC
v_gene: TRBV21-1; j_gene: TRBJ1-4; abundance: .; d_gene: .; CDR3aa: CASSSESGTRETNEKLFF; CDR3nt: TGTGCCAGCAGCAGCGAATCGGGGACACGGGAGACTAATGAAAAACTGTTTTTT
v_gene: TRBV4-1; j_gene: TRBJ2-3; abundance: .; d_gene: TRBD1; CDR3aa: CASSQVGGQGLLPDTQYF; CDR3nt: TGCGCCAGCAGCCAAGTTGGGGGACAGGGTCTTCTCCCAGATACGCAGTATTTT
v_gene: TRBV6-6; j_gene: TRBJ1-2; abundance: .; d_gene: .; CDR3aa: CASSSRLGGYTF; CDR3nt: TGTGCCAGCAGTTCTCGTCTAGGGGGCTACACCTTC
v_gene: TRBV19; j_gene: TRBJ1-5; abundance: .; d_gene: TRBD1; CDR3aa: CASSVQGASGQPQHF; CDR3nt: TGTGCCAGTAGTGTCCAGGGGGCTTCGGGTCAGCCCCAGCATTTT
v_gene: TRBV29-1; j_gene: TRBJ2-1; abundance: .; d_gene: .; CDR3aa: CSAKDGGGSYNEQFF; CDR3nt: TGCAGCGCCAAAGATGGTGGAGGAAGCTACAATGAGCAGTTCTTC
v_gene: TRBV5-1; j_gene: TRBJ2-3; abundance: .; d_gene: .; CDR3aa: CASSLLGSTDTQYF; CDR3nt: TGCGCCAGCAGCTTGTTAGGTAGCACAGATACGCAGTATTTT
v_gene: TRBV12-3/TRBV12-4; j_gene: TRBJ2-3; abundance: .; d_gene: .; CDR3aa: CASSSVGDTQYF; CDR3nt: TGTGCCAGCAGTAGCGTCGGGGATACGCAGTATTTT
v_gene: TRBV6-5; j_gene: TRBJ1-2; abundance: .; d_gene: TRBD1; CDR3aa: CATSRDSFYGYTF; CDR3nt: TGTGCCACCTCCCGGGACAGCTTCTATGGCTACACCTTC
v_gene: TRBV5-6; j_gene: TRBJ1-1; abundance: once; d_gene: .; CDR3aa: CASSLGRGVAEAFF; CDR3nt: TGTGCCAGCAGCTTGGGTAGGGGAGTAGCTGAAGCTTTCTTT
v_gene: TRBV27; j_gene: TRBJ2-7; abundance: .; d_gene: TRBD1; CDR3aa: CASSDTGTGSYEQYF; CDR3nt: TGTGCCAGCAGTGACACCGGGACAGGTTCCTACGAGCAGTACTTC
v_gene: TRBV7-9; j_gene: TRBJ2-1; abundance: .; d_gene: TRBD2; CDR3aa: CASSLVRLAGHEQFF; CDR3nt: TGTGCCAGCAGCCTGGTTCGACTAGCGGGACATGAGCAGTTCTTC
v_gene: TRBV2; j_gene: TRBJ2-5; abundance: .; d_gene: .; CDR3aa: CASSVSGGETQYF; CDR3nt: TGTGCCAGCAGTGTTAGCGGTGGGGAGACCCAGTACTTC
v_gene: TRBV12-3/TRBV12-4; j_gene: TRBJ1-2; abundance: .; d_gene: .; CDR3aa: CASSLPGGGYTF; CDR3nt: TGTGCCAGCAGTTTACCCGGTGGTGGCTACACCTTC
v_gene: TRBV6-1; j_gene: TRBJ1-5; abundance: .; d_gene: TRBD1; CDR3aa: CASSADRGLISNQPQHF; CDR3nt: TGTGCCAGCAGTGCGGACAGGGGGCTGATAAGCAATCAGCCCCAGCATTTT
v_gene: TRBV5-1; j_gene: TRBJ1-1; abundance: .; d_gene: .; CDR3aa: CASSLVSQNTEAFF; CDR3nt: TGCGCCAGCAGCTTGGTGTCACAGAACACTGAAGCTTTCTTT
v_gene: TRBV5-6; j_gene: TRBJ2-1; abundance: .; d_gene: TRBD2; CDR3aa: CASSAGLALLYNEQFF; CDR3nt: TGTGCCAGCAGCGCGGGACTAGCCTTACTCTACAATGAGCAGTTCTTC
v_gene: TRBV4-3; j_gene: TRBJ2-7; abundance: .; d_gene: TRBD2; CDR3aa: CASSQLAGTYEQYF; CDR3nt: TGCGCCAGCAGCCAACTAGCGGGGACCTACGAGCAGTACTTC
v_gene: TRBV5-4; j_gene: TRBJ1-6; abundance: once; d_gene: TRBD1; CDR3aa: CASSPPGRGNSPLHF; CDR3nt: TGTGCCAGCAGCCCCCCGGGCAGGGGGAATTCACCCCTCCACTTT
v_gene: TRBV18; j_gene: TRBJ2-2; abundance: .; d_gene: .; CDR3aa: CASSGGARTGELFF; CDR3nt: TGTGCCAGCTCAGGCGGGGCACGGACCGGGGAGCTGTTTTTT
v_gene: TRBV5-1; j_gene: TRBJ2-5; abundance: .; d_gene: TRBD2; CDR3aa: CASSLGGSGRETQYF; CDR3nt: TGCGCCAGCAGCTTGGGGGGTAGCGGGAGAGAGACCCAGTACTTC
v_gene: TRBV6-4; j_gene: TRBJ2-1; abundance: .; d_gene: TRBD2; CDR3aa: CASSEGGGGNNEQFF; CDR3nt: TGTGCCAGCAGTGAAGGTGGCGGGGGGAACAATGAGCAGTTCTTC
v_gene: TRBV11-2; j_gene: TRBJ1-1; abundance: .; d_gene: .; CDR3aa: CASSPHMNTEAFF; CDR3nt: TGTGCCAGCAGCCCTCATATGAACACTGAAGCTTTCTTT
v_gene: TRBV7-9; j_gene: TRBJ1-2; abundance: .; d_gene: .; CDR3aa: CASSLSTGGGYTF; CDR3nt: TGTGCCAGCAGCTTATCAACAGGAGGCGGCTACACCTTC
v_gene: TRBV6-1; j_gene: TRBJ1-5; abundance: .; d_gene: .; CDR3aa: CASSELLQGAQPQHF; CDR3nt: TGTGCCAGCAGTGAATTATTACAGGGTGCGCAGCCCCAGCATTTT
v_gene: TRBV7-2; j_gene: TRBJ2-4; abundance: .; d_gene: .; CDR3aa: CASSPRARAAKNIQYF; CDR3nt: TGTGCCAGCAGCCCCAGGGCGAGGGCGGCCAAAAACATTCAGTACTTC
v_gene: TRBV21-1; j_gene: TRBJ2-1; abundance: once; d_gene: .; CDR3aa: CAIRDRREQFF; CDR3nt: TGTGCCATCAGGGATCGACGAGAGCAGTTCTTC
v_gene: TRBV30; j_gene: TRBJ1-5; abundance: once; d_gene: .; CDR3aa: CAWSVGAQGRAQPQHF; CDR3nt: TGTGCCTGGAGTGTTGGGGCCCAGGGGCGAGCTCAGCCCCAGCATTTT
v_gene: TRBV2; j_gene: TRBJ2-5; abundance: .; d_gene: TRBD2; CDR3aa: CASSATSGRPQETQYF; CDR3nt: TGTGCCAGCAGTGCGACTAGCGGGAGGCCCCAAGAGACCCAGTACTTC
v_gene: TRBV7-9; j_gene: TRBJ1-2; abundance: .; d_gene: .; CDR3aa: CASSFDTSGYTF; CDR3nt: TGTGCCAGCAGCTTTGACACGTCGGGCTACACCTTC